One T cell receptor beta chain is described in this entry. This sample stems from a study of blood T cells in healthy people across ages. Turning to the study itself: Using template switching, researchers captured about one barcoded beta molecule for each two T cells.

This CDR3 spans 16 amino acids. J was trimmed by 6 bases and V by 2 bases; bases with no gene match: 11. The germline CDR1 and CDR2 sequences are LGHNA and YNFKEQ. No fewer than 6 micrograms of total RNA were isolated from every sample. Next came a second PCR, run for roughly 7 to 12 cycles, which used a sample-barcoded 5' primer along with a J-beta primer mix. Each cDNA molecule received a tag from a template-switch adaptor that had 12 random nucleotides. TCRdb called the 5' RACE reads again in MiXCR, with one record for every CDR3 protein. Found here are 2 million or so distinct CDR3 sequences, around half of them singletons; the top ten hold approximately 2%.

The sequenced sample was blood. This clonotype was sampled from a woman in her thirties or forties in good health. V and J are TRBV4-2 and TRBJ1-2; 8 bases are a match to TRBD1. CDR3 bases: TGTGCCAGCAGCCAACCCGGACAGGGTATTGGCAATGGCTACACCTTC. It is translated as CASSQPGQGIGNGYTF.